Reported below is one T cell receptor (beta chain). Trimming pared 1 base from V and 1 base from J, leaving 11 bases between. Per the germline V gene, CDR1 is SEHNR and CDR2 is FQNEAQ (reference sequence). This CDR3 comprises 16 residues. In the authors' methods: Amplifying reference gene primers gave estimates of nucleated cell counts. Assay used: immunoSEQ multiplex PCR; TCRdb lists only in-frame clones, some missing. The V and J calls and clone size are taken from that table; D and trimming were inferred from the DNA. Of 200,000 to 300,000 clones detected, 75% to 85% appear once; the ten largest clones hold 4.7%. The sample is drawn from a study of blood T cell repertoires in COVID-19. Study summary: Material from acute and convalescent COVID-19 was sourced from the United States, Italy and Spain. The cDNA or gDNA used as material had been derived from T cells, B-cell-depleted T cells, or PBMCs.

The gene calls are TRBV7-9 and TRBJ1-3; D gene ambiguous. Input material: peripheral blood. This clonotype originated in a woman between 65 and 79 years old with acute or convalescent COVID-19. The CDR3 sequence: CASSLESRGSGNTIYF. The CDR3 nucleotides are TGTGCCAGCAGCTTAGAGTCTAGAGGGTCTGGAAACACCATATATTTT.